The 27 T cell receptor beta chains presented below share a single source sample, sequenced in a study of blood T cell repertoires in COVID-19. Profiling relied on immunoSEQ multiplex PCR, and the TCRdb table lists in-frame clones only, not all of them. The sample lists roughly 140,000 clones; around 74% were seen once. Sequencing input: peripheral blood. These receptors were obtained from a woman older than 75 with acute or convalescent COVID-19.

The V call is TRBV29-1, the J call TRBJ2-3; 10 nucleotides agree with TRBD2. V lost 4 bases and J lost 3; bases outside the gene matches: 7. The length of the CDR3 is 15 residues. Germline loops: CDR1 SQVTM, CDR2 ANQGSEA. The CDR3 loop reads CSVVVSSGRTDTQYF. In DNA, the CDR3 is TGCAGCGTTGTAGTCTCTAGCGGGAGAACAGATACGCAGTATTTT.

CDR3 bases: TGTGCCAGTAGTATAACAGGGAATTCCTACGAGCAGTACTTC. Translating gives CASSITGNSYEQYF. The chain has TRBV19 and TRBJ2-7; maybe TRBD1 (6 bases). The germline gives CDR1 LNHDA, CDR2 SQIVND (reference sequence). V lost 2 bases and J lost 1, with 9 bases in between. The CDR3 has 14 amino acids.

This sequence joins TRBV3-1 (or the pseudogene TRBV3-2) and TRBJ2-7, with 7 bases that match TRBD1. Trimming cost V 4 bases and J 4 bases; bases outside gene matches: 7. The CDR3 sequence is 14 residues long. Germline lookup yields CDR1 LGHDT and CDR2 YNNKEL (reference sequence). Here the CDR3 reads CASSLGQERYEQYF. CDR3 DNA sequence: TGTGCCAGCAGCCTCGGACAGGAGAGGTACGAGCAGTACTTC.

The count of this clone is one. The chain recombines TRBV18 with TRBJ1-5; 7 bases match TRBD1. CDR3 length: 13 residues. With V trimmed by 5 bases and J by 5 bases, 3 bases remained unmatched. Germline CDR1 and CDR2: KGHSH and LQKENI. This chain's CDR3 is CASSIDRDQPQHF. The CDR3 DNA reads as TGTGCCAGCTCAATAGACAGGGATCAGCCCCAGCATTTT. The full variable domain, completed using reference TRBV18 and TRBJ1-5, is NAGVMQNPRHLVRRRGQEARLRCSPMKGHSHVYWYRQLPEEGLKFMVYLQKENIIDESGMPKERFSAEFPKEGPSILRIQQVVRGDSAAYFCASSIDRDQPQHFGDGTRLSIL.

This clone is judged medium-sized. This sequence joins TRBV30 and TRBJ2-1; 8 nucleotides align to TRBD2. Germline lookup yields CDR1 GTSNPN and CDR2 SVGIG (reference sequence). V dropped 2 bases and J dropped 2; count of bases not matched to a gene: 5. The CDR3 has 15 amino acids. Written as DNA, the CDR3 is TGTGCCTGGAGTTTCAGCGGGGGACCCTACAATGAGCAGTTCTTC. Translating it yields CAWSFSGGPYNEQFF.

This chain joins TRBV6-6 and TRBJ2-3; TRBD1 might be the D (6 bases). Trimming pared 6 bases from V and 3 bases from J, leaving 16 bases between. There are 15 residues in the CDR3. The germline CDR1 and CDR2 sequences are MNHNY and SVGAGI (reference sequence). Here the CDR3 reads CASSLQGLGTDTQYF. The CDR3 DNA reads as TGTGCCAGCAGCCTACAGGGATTGGGAACAGATACGCAGTATTTT.

The rearrangement joins TRBV2 to TRBJ1-6; tentative D call: TRBD1 (6 bases). The CDR3 spans 13 residues. Germline V gives CDR1 SNHLY, CDR2 FYNNEI. The V end was cut by 6 bases, the J end by 8 bases, with 11 bases between. The CDR3 loop reads CASRQGRDSPLHF. DNA for the CDR3: TGTGCCAGCAGACAGGGTAGGGATTCACCCCTCCACTTT.

The chain combines TRBV5-8 with TRBJ2-6, with 9 bases matching TRBD1. The CDR3 covers 18 residues. Germline CDR1 and CDR2: SGHTS and YDEGEE. Trimming at V came to 4 bases and at J to 0 bases, leaving 8 bases not matched to a gene. The CDR3: CASSPGQGTNSGANVLTF. Here the CDR3 DNA reads TGTGCCAGCAGCCCTGGACAGGGGACGAACTCTGGGGCCAACGTCCTGACTTTC.

This clone appeared once. The DNA of the CDR3 is TGTGCCAGCAGTGGGGTAGCGGCGTTCAATGAGCAGTTCTTC. Its protein product is CASSGVAAFNEQFF. This chain joins TRBV25-1 and TRBJ2-1; weak D call: TRBD2 (6 bases). The CDR3 runs to 14 residues. V shed 4 bases and J shed 6 bases, with 13 bases lying between them. The V gene's germline CDR1 is MGHDK and CDR2 SYGVNS. The full variable domain, completed using reference TRBV25-1 and TRBJ2-1, is EADIYQTPRYLVIGTGKKITLECSQTMGHDKMYWYQQDPGMELHLIHYSYGVNSTEKGDLSSESTVSRIRTEHFPLTLESARPSHTSQYLCASSGVAAFNEQFFGPGTRLTVL.

The V call is TRBV5-1, the J call TRBJ1-1; D possibly corresponds to TRBD1 (6 bases). Trimming cost V 4 bases and J 2 bases, with 15 bases left between them. This CDR3 contains 15 residues. Germline CDR1 and CDR2: SGHRS and YFSETQ. CDR3 sequence: CASSVNRAYNTEAFF. CDR3 DNA: TGCGCCAGCAGCGTAAACAGGGCGTATAACACTGAAGCTTTCTTT. Full variable domain (rest looked up from reference TRBV5-1 and TRBJ1-1): KAGVTQTPRYLIKTRGQQVTLSCSPISGHRSVSWYQQTPGQGLQFLFEYFSETQRNKGNFPGRFSGRQFSNSRSEMNVSTLELGDSALYLCASSVNRAYNTEAFFGQGTRLTVV.

The genes are TRBV6-2 or TRBV6-3 and TRBJ2-7; D call uncertain. Germline CDR1 is MNHEY and CDR2 is SVGEGT. CDR3 length: 11 amino acids. The V end lost 6 bases, the J end lost 5 bases, and 8 bases lay between the germline ends. The CDR3 spells CASSLGDEQYF. The DNA of the CDR3 is TGTGCCAGCAGCCTCGGTGACGAGCAGTACTTC.

The chain links TRBV6-1 to TRBJ2-1, with 10 bases matching TRBD1. Looked up from germline, CDR1 is MNHNS and CDR2 is SASEGT. CDR3 size: 16 residues. Trimming at V came to 2 bases and at J to 2 bases, leaving 3 bases not matched to a gene. The CDR3 spells CASSERQGAPYNEQFF. CDR3 DNA: TGTGCCAGCAGTGAAAGACAGGGGGCCCCCTACAATGAGCAGTTCTTC.

The gene calls are TRBV29-1 and TRBJ2-1; 12 bases align to TRBD2. Germline-derived CDR1 and CDR2 are SQVTM and ANQGSEA. This CDR3 region has 13 residues. Unmatched junction bases numbered 2, after V lost 4 bases and J lost 7 bases. The CDR3, as DNA: TGCAGCGTTGCTGGACTAGCGGGAAATGAGCAGTTCTTC. Translated, it gives CSVAGLAGNEQFF.

The chain has TRBV6-5 and TRBJ2-7; 7 bases fit TRBD1. The CDR3 runs 15 residues. CDR1 and CDR2 from the germline V gene are MNHEY and SVGAGI. The V and J ends lost 3 bases and 6 bases, in that order; junction bases with no gene match: 11. CDR3 protein: CASSYTGTDGLEQYF. CDR3 DNA: TGTGCCAGCAGTTATACCGGGACAGATGGACTCGAGCAGTACTTC.

This clone was picked up one time. This chain links TRBV6-5 with TRBJ1-4, with 9 bases identical to TRBD1. The ends lost 5 bases at V and 6 bases at J; junction bases unmatched: 4. CDR1 is MNHEY, CDR2 SVGAGI, per germline. CDR3 length equals 14 residues. CDR3 nucleotides: TGTGCCAGCAGTCACGGGGACAGGGATGAAAAACTGTTTTTT. Translated: CASSHGDRDEKLFF.

The V call is TRBV5-1, the J call TRBJ2-5; a possible D gene is TRBD1 (6 bases). The germline gives CDR1 SGHRS, CDR2 YFSETQ. The V end was cut by 4 bases, the J end by 2 bases, with 15 bases between. CDR3 length: 15 residues. The CDR3 loop reads CASSRGTGLQETQYF. As DNA, the CDR3 is TGCGCCAGCAGCAGGGGAACAGGGCTTCAAGAGACCCAGTACTTC.

The chain joins TRBV4-3 to TRBJ1-4; 7 bases map to TRBD1. This CDR3 has 14 residues. The V and J ends lost 0 bases and 8 bases, in that order; junction bases with no gene match: 3. Germline CDR1 is LGHNA and CDR2 is YSLEER. The chain's CDR3 is CASSQDRGREKLFF. The CDR3 region has the DNA TGCGCCAGCAGCCAAGACAGGGGGAGAGAAAAACTGTTTTTT.

V is TRBV27 and J is TRBJ2-1; 10 bases align to TRBD2. V trimming: 4 bases; J trimming: 7 bases; junction bases outside the gene matches: 22. This CDR3 has 20 amino acids. Germline CDR1 MNHEY, CDR2 SMNVEV (reference sequence). CDR3 amino acids: CASSSDPRRTSGSHWNEQFF. For the CDR3, the DNA is TGTGCCAGCAGTTCCGATCCCCGGAGGACTAGCGGCTCGCACTGGAATGAGCAGTTCTTC.

This clone was seen a few times. The chain combines TRBV2 with TRBJ1-1; 8 bases agree with TRBD1. Germline values: CDR1 SNHLY, CDR2 FYNNEI. The V and J ends lost 8 bases and 4 bases, in that order; junction bases with no gene match: 9. The CDR3 length is 14 residues. The CDR3 sequence: CASLQGAYITEAFF. The CDR3 DNA sequence: TGTGCCAGCCTTCAGGGGGCATATATCACTGAAGCTTTCTTT.

The V and J genes are TRBV4-2 and TRBJ2-1; TRBD1 matches 7 bases. The CDR3 has 15 residues. In germline, CDR1 is LGHNA, CDR2 YNFKEQ. V lost 0 bases to trimming and J lost 7 bases; unmatched junction nucleotides: 6. The CDR3 region has the DNA TGTGCCAGCAGCCAAGAAGGGGGCAGAGGTAATGAGCAGTTCTTC. Its protein product is CASSQEGGRGNEQFF.

Ten or more counts support this clone. V and J are TRBV19 and TRBJ1-1; TRBD1 agrees at 12 bases. Germline assignment: CDR1 LNHDA and CDR2 SQIVND (reference sequence). Trimming took 6 bases from V and 5 from J; bases not matched to a gene: 7. The CDR3 is 15 amino acids. This chain's CDR3 is CASSRDRGRGTEAFF. The CDR3 DNA reads as TGTGCCAGTAGCAGGGACAGGGGGCGCGGAACTGAAGCTTTCTTT. Complete variable domain (other parts from reference TRBV19 and TRBJ1-1): DGGITQSPKYLFRKEGQNVTLSCEQNLNHDAMYWYRQDPGQGLRLIYYSQIVNDFQKGDIAEGYSVSREKKESFPLTVTSAQKNPTAFYLCASSRDRGRGTEAFFGQGTRLTVV.

The chain joins TRBV9 to TRBJ2-3; TRBD2 matches 7 bases. CDR3 size: 15 residues. CDR1 and CDR2 (germline): SGDLS, YYNGEE. After removal of 4 bases from V and 6 bases from J, the junction contained 11 bases not matched to a gene. This CDR3 is CASSMETSPIDTQYF. As DNA, the CDR3 is TGTGCCAGCAGCATGGAGACTAGCCCCATCGATACGCAGTATTTT.

This clone was detected only a few times. The chain has TRBV9 and TRBJ1-1; maybe TRBD1 (5 bases). Trimming took off 4 bases at V and 5 bases at J, with 9 bases between the two ends. This CDR3 region has 12 residues. CDR1 and CDR2 (germline): SGDLS, YYNGEE. DNA of the CDR3: TGTGCCAGCAGCCGGGAGGGGACTGAAGCTTTCTTT. Its protein is CASSREGTEAFF.

The chain links TRBV11-3 to TRBJ2-2, with 8 bases lining up with TRBD1. The trim removed 7 bases at V and 2 bases at J, leaving 9 bases unmatched. The germline V gene encodes CDR1 SGHNT and CDR2 YENEEA. This CDR3 contains 16 residues. CDR3 protein: CASTPGGQGNTGELFF. In DNA, the CDR3 is TGTGCCAGCACCCCCGGCGGACAGGGTAACACCGGGGAGCTGTTTTTT.

This chain connects TRBV18 to TRBJ1-2, with 9 bases that match TRBD1. The CDR3 sequence is 14 residues long. V dropped 3 bases and J dropped 10; count of bases not matched to a gene: 9. Germline loops: CDR1 KGHSH, CDR2 LQKENI. CDR3 nucleotides: TGTGCCAGCTCACCCACCGGGACAGGGTCTGACTACACCTTC. Encoded protein: CASSPTGTGSDYTF.

This chain links TRBV7-2 with TRBJ1-5, with 7 bases matching TRBD1. This CDR3 is 15 amino acids long. CDR1 SGHTA and CDR2 FQGNSA come from the germline V gene. V lost 5 bases and J lost 4; bases outside the gene matches: 8. The CDR3 sequence is CASSASWDRNQPQHF. CDR3 DNA sequence: TGTGCCAGCAGCGCTAGTTGGGACAGAAATCAGCCCCAGCATTTT. The full variable domain, with the rest looked up from reference TRBV7-2 and TRBJ1-5, is GAGVSQSPSNKVTEKGKDVELRCDPISGHTALYWYRQSLGQGLEFLIYFQGNSAPDKSGLPSDRFSAERTGGSVSTLTIQRTQQEDSAVYLCASSASWDRNQPQHFGDGTRLSIL.

The rearrangement uses TRBV18 and TRBJ2-7; 8 nucleotides agree with TRBD1. Per germline, CDR1 KGHSH and CDR2 LQKENI. Germline trimming cut 3 bases from V and 6 bases from J; bases unmatched to any gene: 1. This CDR3 contains 12 residues. The CDR3 protein is CASSPGTGEQYF. DNA for the CDR3: TGTGCCAGCTCACCGGGGACAGGCGAGCAGTACTTC.